This T cell receptor (beta chain) was profiled in a study of T cells in Graves' hyperthyroidism and ophthalmopathy. Those with hyperthyroidism were 18 to 65 years old, newly diagnosed, and ill for under 2 months. Orbital computed tomography, thyroid ultrasound, serum thyroxine and TRAb, and clinical symptoms together informed the diagnoses. The ends were cut back, 1 base at V and 3 bases at J, with 13 bases in the middle. Germline CDR1 is SGHTA and CDR2 is FQGNSA. The CDR3 loop spans 15 amino acids. Researchers amplified the TCR beta CDR3 regions from RNA transcripts. First-round RT-PCR targeting the TCR CDR3 was performed with the HTBI primer set. Via MiXCR, TCRdb re-called the multiplex PCR reads, giving one row per CDR3 protein. The sample yields about 580,000 distinct CDR3 sequences, 46% seen once. Findings and limits, study-wide: Blood shared most expanded thyroid clonotypes above 0.001. Ophthalmopathy got predicted by the model a median around 6.8 months before its onset.

This clonotype was seen ten or more times. The antigen is unknown. This chain links TRBV7-2 with TRBJ2-7; D unclear. Sequencing input: peripheral blood or thyroid tissue (not recorded which). The source of this sequence is a woman younger than 30 with Graves' hyperthyroidism. The CDR3 DNA reads TGTGCCAGCAGCTTAGAATGGGGAACTCTCTACGAGCAGTACTTC. Translated, it gives CASSLEWGTLYEQYF.